Listed below are T cell receptor beta chains from one sample, sequenced in a study of somatic mutations in cytotoxic T cells in rheumatoid arthritis. Assay used: immunoSEQ multiplex PCR; TCRdb lists only in-frame clones, some missing. In the table there are over 6,500 clones, roughly 70% of which are singletons. The sequenced material came from CD8+ T cells sorted from blood. These receptors all stem from a man aged 40-49 years in good health. The CDR3 runs from the conserved cysteine through the conserved F or W. Rows give clone size only sometimes, using once, few, many, or a class for an expanded clone.

cdr3_length v_call clone_size cdr3_aa
13 TRBV29-1 once CSTRTGELYGYTF
13 TRBV6-1 medium-sized CASTTLGRTEAFF
16 TRBV5-6 . CASSSLRQGNTGELFF
16 TRBV9 . CASSDELAGEKETQYF
14 TRBV6-5 . CASSYSQGAGELFF
15 TRBV7-6 few CASSLGQGVYEKLFF
14 TRBV6-5 once CASNGWRGNDGYTF
12 TRBV27 . CASSRRGYEQYF
13 TRBV5-5 . CASSEARGYEQYF
15 TRBV7-3 . CASSFGLAGDGELFF
14 TRBV7-9 . CASSLRQGNSPLHF
17 TRBV9 . CASSAGTPNQATNEQFF
16 TRBV6-1 . CASSEAPGHRVDGYTF
16 TRBV28 . CASSLGRALRNTEAFF
14 TRBV30 . CAWSVLGSSDTQYF
16 TRBV5-6 . CASSLIKTGSYNEQFF
13 TRBV6-5 . CASSPVSQYPLHF
14 TRBV7-9 few CASSPVGGGYEQYF
13 TRBV6-4 . CASSDSEDTEAFF
15 TRBV27 . CASSLVGQGISPLHF
12 TRBV7-3 . CASSLDSNEQFF
14 TRBV6-5 . CASSYSSGTDGYTF
15 TRBV9 . CASSLEDSFGNTIYF
15 TRBV6-5 . CASTMFPPMNTEAFF
15 TRBV6-5 . CASSYQAGDYNEQFF
12 TRBV28 . CASRDPSRELFF
15 TRBV27 . CASSLSFRRSYEQYF
15 TRBV11-2 few CASSLASGPNNEQFF
13 TRBV9 medium-sized CASSVGGIAEAFF